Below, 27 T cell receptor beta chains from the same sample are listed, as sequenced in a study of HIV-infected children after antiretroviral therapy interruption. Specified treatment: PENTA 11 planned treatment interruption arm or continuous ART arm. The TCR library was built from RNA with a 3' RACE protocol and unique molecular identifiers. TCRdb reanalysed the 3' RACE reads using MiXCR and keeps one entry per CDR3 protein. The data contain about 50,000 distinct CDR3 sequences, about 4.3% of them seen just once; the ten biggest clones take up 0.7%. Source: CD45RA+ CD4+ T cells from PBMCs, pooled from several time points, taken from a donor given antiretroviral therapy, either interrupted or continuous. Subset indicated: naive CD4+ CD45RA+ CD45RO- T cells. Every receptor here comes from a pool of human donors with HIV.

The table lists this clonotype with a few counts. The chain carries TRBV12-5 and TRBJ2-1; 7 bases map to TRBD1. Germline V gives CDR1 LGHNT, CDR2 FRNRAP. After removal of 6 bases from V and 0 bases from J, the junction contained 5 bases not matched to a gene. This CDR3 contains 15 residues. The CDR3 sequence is CASGPGQPSYNEQFF. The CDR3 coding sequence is TGTGCTAGTGGGCCGGGACAGCCCTCCTACAATGAGCAGTTCTTC. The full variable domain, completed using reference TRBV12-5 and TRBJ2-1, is DARVTQTPRHKVTEMGQEVTMRCQPILGHNTVFWYRQTMMQGLELLAYFRNRAPLDDSGMPKDRFSAEMPDATLATLKIQPSEPRDSAVYFCASGPGQPSYNEQFFGPGTRLTVL.

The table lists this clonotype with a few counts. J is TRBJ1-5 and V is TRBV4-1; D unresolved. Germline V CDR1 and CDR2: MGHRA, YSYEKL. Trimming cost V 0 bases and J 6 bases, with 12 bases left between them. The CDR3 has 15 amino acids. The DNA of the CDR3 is TGCGCCAGCAGCCAAGATGCCTCCCGGGCTCAGCCCCAGCATTTT. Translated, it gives CASSQDASRAQPQHF.

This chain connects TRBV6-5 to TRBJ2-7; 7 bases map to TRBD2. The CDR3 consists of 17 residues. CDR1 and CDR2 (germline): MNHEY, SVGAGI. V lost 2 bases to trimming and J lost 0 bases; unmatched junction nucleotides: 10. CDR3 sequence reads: CASSYGANGGSSYEQYF. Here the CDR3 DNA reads TGTGCCAGCAGTTACGGAGCCAACGGGGGGAGCTCCTACGAGCAGTACTTC.

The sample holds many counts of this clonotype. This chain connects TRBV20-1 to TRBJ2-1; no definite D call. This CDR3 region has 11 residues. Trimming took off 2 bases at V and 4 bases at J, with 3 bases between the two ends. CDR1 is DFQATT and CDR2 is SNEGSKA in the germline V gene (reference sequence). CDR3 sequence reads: CSARLYNEQFF. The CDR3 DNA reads TGCAGTGCTAGACTATACAATGAGCAGTTCTTC.

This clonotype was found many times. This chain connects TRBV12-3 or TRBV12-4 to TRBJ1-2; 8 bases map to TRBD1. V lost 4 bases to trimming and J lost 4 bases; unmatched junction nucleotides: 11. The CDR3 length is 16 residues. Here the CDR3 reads CASSSFPQGAGYGYTF. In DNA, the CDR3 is TGTGCCAGCAGTTCTTTTCCCCAGGGGGCTGGCTATGGCTACACCTTC.

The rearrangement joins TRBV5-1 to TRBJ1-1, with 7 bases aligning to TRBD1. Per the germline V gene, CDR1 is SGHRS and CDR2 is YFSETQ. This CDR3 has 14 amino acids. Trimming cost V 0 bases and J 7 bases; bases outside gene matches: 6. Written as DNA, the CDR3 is TGCGCCAGCAGCTTGGAGGGGGCGCCGAATGAAGCTTTCTTT. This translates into CASSLEGAPNEAFF.

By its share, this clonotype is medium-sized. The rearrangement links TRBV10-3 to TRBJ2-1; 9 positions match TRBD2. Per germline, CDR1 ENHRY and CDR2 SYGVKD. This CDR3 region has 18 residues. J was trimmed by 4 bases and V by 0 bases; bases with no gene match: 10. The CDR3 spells CAISESRASGTFYNEQFF. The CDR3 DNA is TGTGCCATCAGTGAGTCGAGGGCTAGCGGGACCTTTTACAATGAGCAGTTCTTC.

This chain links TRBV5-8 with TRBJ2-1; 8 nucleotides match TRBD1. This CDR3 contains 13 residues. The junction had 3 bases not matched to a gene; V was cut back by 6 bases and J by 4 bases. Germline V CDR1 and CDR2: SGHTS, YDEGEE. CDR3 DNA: TGTGCCAGCACAGGGGGCGAGTACAATGAGCAGTTCTTC. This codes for CASTGGEYNEQFF.

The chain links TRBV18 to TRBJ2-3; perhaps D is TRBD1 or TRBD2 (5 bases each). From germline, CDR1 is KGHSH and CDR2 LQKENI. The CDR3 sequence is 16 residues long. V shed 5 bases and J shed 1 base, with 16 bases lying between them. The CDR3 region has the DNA TGTGCCAGCTCAACTACAGCCGGGACGGGCACAGATACGCAGTATTTT. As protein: CASSTTAGTGTDTQYF. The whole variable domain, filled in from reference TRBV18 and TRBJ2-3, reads NAGVMQNPRHLVRRRGQEARLRCSPMKGHSHVYWYRQLPEEGLKFMVYLQKENIIDESGMPKERFSAEFPKEGPSILRIQQVVRGDSAAYFCASSTTAGTGTDTQYFGPGTRLTVL.

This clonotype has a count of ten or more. CDR3 loop: CASSVSELIYNEQFF. As DNA, the CDR3 is TGTGCCAGCAGTGTCTCGGAGCTAATTTACAATGAGCAGTTCTTC. This chain joins TRBV2 and TRBJ2-1; D not resolved. The length of the CDR3 is 15 residues. V shed 4 bases and J shed 4 bases, with 14 bases lying between them. Germline lookup yields CDR1 SNHLY and CDR2 FYNNEI. Looking up the rest from reference TRBV2 and TRBJ2-1 gives the full variable domain: EPEVTQTPSHQVTQMGQEVILRCVPISNHLYFYWYRQILGQKVEFLVSFYNNEISEKSEIFDDQFSVERPDGSNFTLKIRSTKLEDSAMYFCASSVSELIYNEQFFGPGTRLTVL.

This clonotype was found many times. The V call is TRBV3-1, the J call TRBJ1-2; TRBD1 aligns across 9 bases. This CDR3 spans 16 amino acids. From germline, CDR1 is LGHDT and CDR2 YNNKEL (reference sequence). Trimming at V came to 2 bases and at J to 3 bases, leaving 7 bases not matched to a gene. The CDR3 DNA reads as TGTGCCAGCAGCCAACTTGGGACAGGGAACGACTATGGCTACACCTTC. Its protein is CASSQLGTGNDYGYTF. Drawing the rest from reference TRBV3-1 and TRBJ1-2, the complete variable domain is DTAVSQTPKYLVTQMGNDKSIKCEQNLGHDTMYWYKQDSKKFLKIMFSYNNKELIINETVPNRFSPKSPDKAHLNLHINSLELGDSAVYFCASSQLGTGNDYGYTFGSGTRLTVV.

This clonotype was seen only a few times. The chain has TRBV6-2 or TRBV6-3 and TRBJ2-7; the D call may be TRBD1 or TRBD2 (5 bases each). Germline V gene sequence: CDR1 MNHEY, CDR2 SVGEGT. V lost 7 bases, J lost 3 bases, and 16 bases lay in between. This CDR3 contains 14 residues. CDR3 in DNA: TGTGCCAGCACCCTCCCAGGGACCCACTACGAGCAGTACTTC. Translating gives CASTLPGTHYEQYF.

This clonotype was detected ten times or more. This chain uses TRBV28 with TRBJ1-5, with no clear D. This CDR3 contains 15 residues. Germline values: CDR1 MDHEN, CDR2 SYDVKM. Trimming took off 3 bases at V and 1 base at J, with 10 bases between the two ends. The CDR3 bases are TGTGCCAGCAGTTTCTCGACTCCCAGCAATCAGCCCCAGCATTTT. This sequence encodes CASSFSTPSNQPQHF.

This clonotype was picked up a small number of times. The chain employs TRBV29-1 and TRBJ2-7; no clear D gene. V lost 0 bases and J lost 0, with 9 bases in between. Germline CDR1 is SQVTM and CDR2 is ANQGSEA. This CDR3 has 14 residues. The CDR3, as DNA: TGCAGCGTTGAAGATGGCGGAAGCTCCTACGAGCAGTACTTC. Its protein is CSVEDGGSSYEQYF.

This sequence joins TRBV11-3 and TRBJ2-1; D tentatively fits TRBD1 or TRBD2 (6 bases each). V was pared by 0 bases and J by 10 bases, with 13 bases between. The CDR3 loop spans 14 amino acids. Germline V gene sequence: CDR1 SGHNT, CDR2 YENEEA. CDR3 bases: TGTGCCAGCAGCTTAGATGGGGGGCCGGACGAGCAGTTCTTC. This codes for CASSLDGGPDEQFF.

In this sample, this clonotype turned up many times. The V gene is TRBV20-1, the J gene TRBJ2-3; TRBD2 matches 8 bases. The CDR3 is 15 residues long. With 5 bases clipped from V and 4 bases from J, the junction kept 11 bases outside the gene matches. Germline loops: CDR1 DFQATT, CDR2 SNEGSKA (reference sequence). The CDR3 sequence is CSAAGSGGQADTQYF. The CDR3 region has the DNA TGCAGTGCTGCCGGATCGGGGGGGCAGGCAGATACGCAGTATTTT.

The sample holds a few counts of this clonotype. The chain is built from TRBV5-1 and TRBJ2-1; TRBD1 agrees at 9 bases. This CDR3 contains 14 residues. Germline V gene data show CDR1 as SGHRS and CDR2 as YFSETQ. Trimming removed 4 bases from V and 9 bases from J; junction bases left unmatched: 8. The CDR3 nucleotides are TGCGCCAGCAGCGTACAGGGGACAGGGAGTGAGCAGTTCTTC. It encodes CASSVQGTGSEQFF.

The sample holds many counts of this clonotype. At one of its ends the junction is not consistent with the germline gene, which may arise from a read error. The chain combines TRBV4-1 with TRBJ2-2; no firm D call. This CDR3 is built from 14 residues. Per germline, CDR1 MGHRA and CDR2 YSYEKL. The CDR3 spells CASSQDSKTGQLYF. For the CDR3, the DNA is TGTGCCAGCAGCCAAGATAGCAAAACCGGGCAGCTCTACTTT.

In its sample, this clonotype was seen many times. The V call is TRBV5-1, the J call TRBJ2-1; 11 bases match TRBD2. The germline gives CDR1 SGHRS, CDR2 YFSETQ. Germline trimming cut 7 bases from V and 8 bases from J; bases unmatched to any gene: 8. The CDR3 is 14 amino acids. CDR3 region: CASAGLAGGDEQFF. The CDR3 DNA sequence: TGCGCCAGCGCTGGGCTAGCGGGGGGCGATGAGCAGTTCTTC.

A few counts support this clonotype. Here the CDR3 DNA reads TGCGCCAGCATAAACCCGGGACAGGGCCTCTCCTACGAGCAGTACTTC. Protein: CASINPGQGLSYEQYF. J is TRBJ2-7 and V is TRBV10-2, with TRBD1 matching over 9 bases. J was trimmed by 0 bases and V by 7 bases; bases with no gene match: 10. The CDR3 totals 16 residues. In germline, CDR1 is WSHSY, CDR2 SAAADI.

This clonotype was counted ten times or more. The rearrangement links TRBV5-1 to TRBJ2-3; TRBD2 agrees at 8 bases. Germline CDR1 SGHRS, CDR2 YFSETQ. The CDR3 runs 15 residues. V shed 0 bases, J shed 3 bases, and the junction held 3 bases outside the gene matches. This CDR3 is CASSLERGLTDTQYF. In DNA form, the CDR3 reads TGCGCCAGCAGCTTGGAGCGGGGGCTTACAGATACGCAGTATTTT.

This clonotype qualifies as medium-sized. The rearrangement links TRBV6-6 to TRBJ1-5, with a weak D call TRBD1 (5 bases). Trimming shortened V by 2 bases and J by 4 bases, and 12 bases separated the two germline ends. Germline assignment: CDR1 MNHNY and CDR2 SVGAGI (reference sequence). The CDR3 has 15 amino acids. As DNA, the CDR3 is TGTGCCAGCAGTTACCCCGGGACTTCAAATCAGCCCCAGCATTTT. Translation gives CASSYPGTSNQPQHF.

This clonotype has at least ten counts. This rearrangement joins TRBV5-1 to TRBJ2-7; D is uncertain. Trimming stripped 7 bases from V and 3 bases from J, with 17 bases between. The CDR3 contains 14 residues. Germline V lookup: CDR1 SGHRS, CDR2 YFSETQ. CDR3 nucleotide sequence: TGCGCCAGCGCCGACCCCAGTGATTACTACGAGCAGTACTTC. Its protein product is CASADPSDYYEQYF.

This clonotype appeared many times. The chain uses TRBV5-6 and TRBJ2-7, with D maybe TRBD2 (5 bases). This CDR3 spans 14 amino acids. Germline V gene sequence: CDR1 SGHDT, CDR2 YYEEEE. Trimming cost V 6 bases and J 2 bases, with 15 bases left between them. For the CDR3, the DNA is TGTGCCAGCACCTCTGCCGGGGAGACCTACGAGCAGTACTTC. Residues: CASTSAGETYEQYF.

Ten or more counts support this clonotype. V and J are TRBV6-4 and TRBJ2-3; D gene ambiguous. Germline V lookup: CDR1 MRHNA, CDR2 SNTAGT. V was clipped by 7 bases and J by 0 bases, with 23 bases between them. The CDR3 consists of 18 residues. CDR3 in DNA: TGTGCCAGCATCACCGGGCCTGTCGGAATCAATAGCACAGATACGCAGTATTTT. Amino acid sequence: CASITGPVGINSTDTQYF.

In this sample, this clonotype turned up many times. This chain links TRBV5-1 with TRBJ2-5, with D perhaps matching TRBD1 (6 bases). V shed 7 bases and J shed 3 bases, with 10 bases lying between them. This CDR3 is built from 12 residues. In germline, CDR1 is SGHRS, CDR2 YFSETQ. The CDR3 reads CASPTGEETQYF. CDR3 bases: TGCGCCAGCCCGACAGGAGAAGAGACCCAGTACTTC.

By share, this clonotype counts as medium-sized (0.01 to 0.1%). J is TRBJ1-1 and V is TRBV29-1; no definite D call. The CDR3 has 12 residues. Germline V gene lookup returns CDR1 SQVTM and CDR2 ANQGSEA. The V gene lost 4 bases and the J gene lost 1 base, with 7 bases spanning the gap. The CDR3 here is CSVARQNTEAFF. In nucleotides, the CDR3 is TGCAGCGTTGCAAGGCAGAACACTGAAGCTTTCTTT.